This T cell receptor beta chain came from a study of OX40 agonist ivuxolimab in advanced cancers. With regard to this clone: As yet, its antigen is unknown.

Study-wide results and caveats: Not determined was the antigen specificity of the expanded peripheral T cells.

The CDR3 spans 16 residues. Germline CDR1 is SGHTA and CDR2 is FQGNSA. Deletions cut 5 bases from V and 1 base from J, with 17 bases between. The table came from immunoSEQ multiplex PCR; TCRdb's copy has only in-frame clones and leaves some out. The sample yields 120,000 or so clones, 85% to 95% seen once. Autoimmune disease history or systemic immunosuppression led to patient exclusion. This TCR came from an adult with an advanced solid tumor such as melanoma, head and neck, liver or kidney cancer. The sequenced sample was CD4+ or CD8+ T cells sorted from blood, obtained in a trial of the OX40 agonist ivuxolimab. The V call is TRBV7-2, the J call TRBJ2-5; maybe TRBD2 (6 bases). This chain's CDR3 is CASSAWTVEGQETQYF. The CDR3, as DNA: TGTGCCAGCAGCGCCTGGACTGTGGAGGGCCAAGAGACCCAGTACTTC.